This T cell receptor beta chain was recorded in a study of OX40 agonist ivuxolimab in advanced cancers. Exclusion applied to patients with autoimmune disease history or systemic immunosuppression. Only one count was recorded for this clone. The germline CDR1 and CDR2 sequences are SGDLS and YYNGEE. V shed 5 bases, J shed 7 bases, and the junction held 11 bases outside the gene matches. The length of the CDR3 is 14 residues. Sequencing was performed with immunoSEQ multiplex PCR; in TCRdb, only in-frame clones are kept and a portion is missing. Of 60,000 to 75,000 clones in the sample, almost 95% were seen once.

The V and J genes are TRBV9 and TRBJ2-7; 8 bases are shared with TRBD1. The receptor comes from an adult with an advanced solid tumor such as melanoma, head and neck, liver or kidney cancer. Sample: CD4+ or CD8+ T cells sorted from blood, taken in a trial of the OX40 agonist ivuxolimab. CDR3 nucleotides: TGTGCCAGCAGTTTGGGACAGGCGGCTGAAGAGCAGTACTTC. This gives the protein CASSLGQAAEEQYF.